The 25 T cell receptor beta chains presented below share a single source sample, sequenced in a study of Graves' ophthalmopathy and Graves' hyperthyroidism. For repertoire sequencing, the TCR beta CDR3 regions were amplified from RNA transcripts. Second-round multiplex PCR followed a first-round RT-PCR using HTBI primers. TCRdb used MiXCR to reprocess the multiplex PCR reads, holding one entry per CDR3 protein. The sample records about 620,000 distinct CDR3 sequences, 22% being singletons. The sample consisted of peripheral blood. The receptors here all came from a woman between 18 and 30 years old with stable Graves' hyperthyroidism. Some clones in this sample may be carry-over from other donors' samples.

The CDR3 reads CASSLVSGGNQETQYF. The CDR3 DNA sequence: TGTGCCAGCAGCTTAGTTAGCGGGGGAAACCAAGAGACCCAGTACTTC. The rearrangement uses TRBV7-3 and TRBJ2-5; 9 nucleotides align to TRBD2. The CDR3 covers 16 residues. Germline V gives CDR1 SGHTA, CDR2 FQGTGA. The V gene end was trimmed by 2 bases and the J gene end by 0 bases; junction bases not matched to a gene: 4. Drawing the rest from reference TRBV7-3 and TRBJ2-5, the complete variable domain is GAGVSQTPSNKVTEKGKYVELRCDPISGHTALYWYRQSLGQGPEFLIYFQGTGAADDSGLPNDRFFAVRPEGSVSTLKIQRTERGDSAVYLCASSLVSGGNQETQYFGPGTRLLVL.

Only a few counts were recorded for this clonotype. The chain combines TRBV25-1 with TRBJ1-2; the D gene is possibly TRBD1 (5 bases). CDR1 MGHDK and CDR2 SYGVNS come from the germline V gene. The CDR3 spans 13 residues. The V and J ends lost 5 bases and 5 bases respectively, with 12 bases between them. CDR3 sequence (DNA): TGTGCCAGCAGTCGGGGACGACTATATGGCTACACCTTC. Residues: CASSRGRLYGYTF.

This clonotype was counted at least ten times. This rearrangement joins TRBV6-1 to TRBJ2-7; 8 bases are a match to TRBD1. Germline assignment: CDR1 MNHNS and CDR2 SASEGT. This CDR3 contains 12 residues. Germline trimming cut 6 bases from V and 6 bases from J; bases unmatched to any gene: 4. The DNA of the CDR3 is TGTGCCAGCAGCTCGACAGGGGTCGAGCAGTACTTC. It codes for CASSSTGVEQYF.

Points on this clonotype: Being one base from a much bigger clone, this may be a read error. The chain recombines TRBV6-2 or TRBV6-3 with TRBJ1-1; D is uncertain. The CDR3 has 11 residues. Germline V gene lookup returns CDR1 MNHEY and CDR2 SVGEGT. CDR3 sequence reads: CASTYHTEAFF. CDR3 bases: TGTGCCAGCACTTACCACACTGAAGCTTTCTTT.

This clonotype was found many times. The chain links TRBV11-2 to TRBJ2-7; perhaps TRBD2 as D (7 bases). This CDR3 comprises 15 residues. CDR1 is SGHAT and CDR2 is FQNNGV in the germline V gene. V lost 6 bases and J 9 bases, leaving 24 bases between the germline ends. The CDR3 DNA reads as TGTGCCAGCAGACGGACGAGAGGGGGGGATAAATGGCAGTACTTC. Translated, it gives CASRRTRGGDKWQYF. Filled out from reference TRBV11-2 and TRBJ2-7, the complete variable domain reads EAGVAQSPRYKIIEKRQSVAFWCNPISGHATLYWYQQILGQGPKLLIQFQNNGVVDDSQLPKDRFSAERLKGVDSTLKIQPAKLEDSAVYLCASRRTRGGDKWQYFGPGTRLTVT.

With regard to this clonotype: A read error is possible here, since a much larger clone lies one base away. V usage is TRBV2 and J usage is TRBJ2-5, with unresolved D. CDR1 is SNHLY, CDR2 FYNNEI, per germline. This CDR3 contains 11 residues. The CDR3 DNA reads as TGTGCCAGCTATCGGTTGCAGACCAAGTACTTC. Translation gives CASYRLQTKYF.

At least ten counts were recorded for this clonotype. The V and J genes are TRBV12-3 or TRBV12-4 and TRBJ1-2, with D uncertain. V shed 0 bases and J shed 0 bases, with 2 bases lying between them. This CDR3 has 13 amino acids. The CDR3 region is CASSLASNYGYTF. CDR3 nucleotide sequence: TGTGCCAGCAGTTTAGCCTCTAACTATGGCTACACCTTC.

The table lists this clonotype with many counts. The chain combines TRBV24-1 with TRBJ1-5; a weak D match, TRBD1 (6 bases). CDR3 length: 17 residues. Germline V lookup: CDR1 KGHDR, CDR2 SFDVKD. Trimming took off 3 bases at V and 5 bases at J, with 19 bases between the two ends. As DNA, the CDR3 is TGTGCCACCAGTGATAGCCTCTCGATGGGGGGCCATCAGCCCCAGCATTTT. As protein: CATSDSLSMGGHQPQHF.

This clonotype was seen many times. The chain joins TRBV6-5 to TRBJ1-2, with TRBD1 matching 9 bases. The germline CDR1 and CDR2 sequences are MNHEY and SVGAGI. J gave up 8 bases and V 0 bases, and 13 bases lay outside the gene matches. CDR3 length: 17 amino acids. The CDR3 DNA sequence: TGTGCCAGCAGTTACTCAACCTGGGACAGGGCCTCTAGGGGCTACACCTTC. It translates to CASSYSTWDRASRGYTF.

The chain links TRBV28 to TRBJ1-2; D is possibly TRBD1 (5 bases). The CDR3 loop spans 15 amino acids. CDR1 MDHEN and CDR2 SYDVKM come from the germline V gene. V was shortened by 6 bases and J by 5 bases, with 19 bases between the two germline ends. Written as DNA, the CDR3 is TGTGCCAGCAGCCCATTCAGGGTTGCATGGTATGGCTACACCTTC. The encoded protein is CASSPFRVAWYGYTF.

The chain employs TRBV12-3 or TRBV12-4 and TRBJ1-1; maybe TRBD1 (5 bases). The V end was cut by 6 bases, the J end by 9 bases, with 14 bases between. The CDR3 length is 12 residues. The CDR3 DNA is TGTGCCAGCAGCTTTCAGGGTCCCAAAGCTTTCTTT. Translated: CASSFQGPKAFF.

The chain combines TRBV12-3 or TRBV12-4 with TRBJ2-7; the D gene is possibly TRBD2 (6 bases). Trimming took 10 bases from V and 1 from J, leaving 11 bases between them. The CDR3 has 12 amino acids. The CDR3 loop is CATGTASYEQYF. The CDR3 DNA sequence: TGTGCCACCGGGACTGCATCCTACGAGCAGTACTTC.

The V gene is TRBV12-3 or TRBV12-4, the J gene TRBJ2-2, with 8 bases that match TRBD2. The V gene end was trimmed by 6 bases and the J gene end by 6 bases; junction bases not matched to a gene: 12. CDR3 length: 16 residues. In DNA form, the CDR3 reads TGTGCCAGCAGCCCCTCCGGGAGGGGGAGAGCCGGGGAGCTGTTTTTT. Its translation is CASSPSGRGRAGELFF.

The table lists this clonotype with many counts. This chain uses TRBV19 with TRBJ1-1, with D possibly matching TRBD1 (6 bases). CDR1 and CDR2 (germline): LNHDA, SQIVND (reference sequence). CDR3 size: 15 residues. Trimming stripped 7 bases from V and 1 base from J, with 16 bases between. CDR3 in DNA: TGTGCCAGTAAGGAAGATGGGGGGGCGAACACTGAAGCTTTCTTT. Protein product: CASKEDGGANTEAFF.

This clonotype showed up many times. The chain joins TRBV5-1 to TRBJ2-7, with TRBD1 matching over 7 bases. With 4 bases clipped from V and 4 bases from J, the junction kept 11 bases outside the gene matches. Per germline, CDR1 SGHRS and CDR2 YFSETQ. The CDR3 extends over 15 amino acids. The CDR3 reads CASSQRQGMGYEQYF. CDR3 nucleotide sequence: TGCGCCAGCAGCCAACGACAGGGAATGGGGTACGAGCAGTACTTC.

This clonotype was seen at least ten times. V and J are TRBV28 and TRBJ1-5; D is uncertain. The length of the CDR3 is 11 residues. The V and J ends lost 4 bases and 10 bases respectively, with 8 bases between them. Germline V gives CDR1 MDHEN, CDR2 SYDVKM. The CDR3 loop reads CASSSRGPQHF. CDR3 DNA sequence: TGTGCCAGCAGTTCCCGGGGACCCCAGCATTTT. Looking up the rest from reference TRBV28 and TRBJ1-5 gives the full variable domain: DVKVTQSSRYLVKRTGEKVFLECVQDMDHENMFWYRQDPGLGLRLIYFSYDVKMKEKGDIPEGYSVSREKKERFSLILESASTNQTSMYLCASSSRGPQHFGDGTRLSIL.

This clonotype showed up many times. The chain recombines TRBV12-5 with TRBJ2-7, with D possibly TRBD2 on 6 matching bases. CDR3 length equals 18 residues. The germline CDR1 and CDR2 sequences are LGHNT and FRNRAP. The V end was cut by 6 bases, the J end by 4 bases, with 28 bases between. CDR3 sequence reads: CASGFVTRGSGVLYEQYF. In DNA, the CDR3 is TGTGCTAGTGGGTTTGTGACCCGGGGTAGCGGAGTCCTATACGAGCAGTACTTC.

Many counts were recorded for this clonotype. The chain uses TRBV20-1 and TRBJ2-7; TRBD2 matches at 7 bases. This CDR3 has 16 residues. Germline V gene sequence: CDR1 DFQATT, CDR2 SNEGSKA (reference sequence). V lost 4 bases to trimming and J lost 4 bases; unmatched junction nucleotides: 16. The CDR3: CSATQLAGLVSYEQYF. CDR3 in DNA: TGCAGTGCTACTCAGTTAGCAGGACTAGTATCTTACGAGCAGTACTTC.

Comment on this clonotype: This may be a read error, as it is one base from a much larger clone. For the CDR3, the DNA is TGTGCCAGCAGCTTAGACTGGCCCGGGACGGAGACCCAGTACTTC. Translating gives CASSLDWPGTETQYF. The genes are TRBV7-9 and TRBJ2-5, with D perhaps TRBD1 or TRBD2 (5 bases each). The V and J ends lost 1 base and 5 bases respectively, with 14 bases between them. Germline-derived CDR1 and CDR2 are SEHNR and FQNEAQ (reference sequence). The CDR3 contains 15 residues.

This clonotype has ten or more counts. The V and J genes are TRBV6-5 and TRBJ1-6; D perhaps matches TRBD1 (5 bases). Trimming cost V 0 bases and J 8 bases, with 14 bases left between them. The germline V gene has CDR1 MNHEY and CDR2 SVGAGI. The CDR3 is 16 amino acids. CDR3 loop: CASSYSGGGGYSPLHF. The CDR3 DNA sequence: TGTGCCAGCAGTTACTCGGGCGGCGGGGGGTATTCACCCCTCCACTTT.

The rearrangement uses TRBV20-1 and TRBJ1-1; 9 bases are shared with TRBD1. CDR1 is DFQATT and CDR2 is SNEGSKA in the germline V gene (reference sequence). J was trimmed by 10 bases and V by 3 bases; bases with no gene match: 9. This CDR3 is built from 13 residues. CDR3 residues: CSASPGQGRGAFF. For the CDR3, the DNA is TGCAGTGCTAGCCCCGGACAGGGGCGGGGAGCTTTCTTT.

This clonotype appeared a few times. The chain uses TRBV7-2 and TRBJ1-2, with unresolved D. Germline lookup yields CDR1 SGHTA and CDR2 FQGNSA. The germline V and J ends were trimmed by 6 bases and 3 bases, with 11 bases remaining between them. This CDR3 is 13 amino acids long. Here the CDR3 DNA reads TGTGCCAGCAGGAGAACATTTGACTATGGCTACACCTTC. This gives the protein CASRRTFDYGYTF.

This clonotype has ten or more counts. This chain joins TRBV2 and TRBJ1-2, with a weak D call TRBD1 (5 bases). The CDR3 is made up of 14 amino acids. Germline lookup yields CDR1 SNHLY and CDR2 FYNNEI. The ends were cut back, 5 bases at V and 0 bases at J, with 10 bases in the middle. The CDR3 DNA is TGTGCCAGCAGTCAAGGGGAGACTAACTATGGCTACACCTTC. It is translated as CASSQGETNYGYTF.

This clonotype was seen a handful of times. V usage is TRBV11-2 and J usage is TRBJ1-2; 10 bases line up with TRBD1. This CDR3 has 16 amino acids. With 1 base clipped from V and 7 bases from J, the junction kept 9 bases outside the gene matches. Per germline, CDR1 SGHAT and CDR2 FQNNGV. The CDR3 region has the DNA TGTGCCAGCAGCTTAGGTAGACAGGGGGCATTCTCTGGCTACACCTTC. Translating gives CASSLGRQGAFSGYTF. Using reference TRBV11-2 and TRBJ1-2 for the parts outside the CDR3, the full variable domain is EAGVAQSPRYKIIEKRQSVAFWCNPISGHATLYWYQQILGQGPKLLIQFQNNGVVDDSQLPKDRFSAERLKGVDSTLKIQPAKLEDSAVYLCASSLGRQGAFSGYTFGSGTRLTVV.

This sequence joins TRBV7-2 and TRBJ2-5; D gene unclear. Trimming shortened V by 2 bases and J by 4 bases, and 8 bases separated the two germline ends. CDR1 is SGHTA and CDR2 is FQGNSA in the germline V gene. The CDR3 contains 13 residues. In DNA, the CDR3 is TGTGCCAGCAGCTTATCTTATGGAGAGACCCAGTACTTC. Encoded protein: CASSLSYGETQYF. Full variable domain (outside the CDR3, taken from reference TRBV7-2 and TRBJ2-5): GAGVSQSPSNKVTEKGKDVELRCDPISGHTALYWYRQSLGQGLEFLIYFQGNSAPDKSGLPSDRFSAERTGGSVSTLTIQRTQQEDSAVYLCASSLSYGETQYFGPGTRLLVL.